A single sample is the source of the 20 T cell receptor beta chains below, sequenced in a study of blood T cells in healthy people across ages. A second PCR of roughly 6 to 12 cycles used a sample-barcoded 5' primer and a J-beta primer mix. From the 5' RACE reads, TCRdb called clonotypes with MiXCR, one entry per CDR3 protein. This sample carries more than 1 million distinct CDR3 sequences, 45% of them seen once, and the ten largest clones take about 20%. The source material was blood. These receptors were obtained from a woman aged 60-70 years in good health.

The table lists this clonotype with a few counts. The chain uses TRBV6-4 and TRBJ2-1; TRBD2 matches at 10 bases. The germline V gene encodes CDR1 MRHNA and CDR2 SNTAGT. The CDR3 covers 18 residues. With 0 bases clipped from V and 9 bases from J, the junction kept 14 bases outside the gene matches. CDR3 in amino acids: CASSDSGAPAGGPIEQFF. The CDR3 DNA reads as TGTGCCAGCAGTGACTCTGGCGCCCCAGCGGGAGGGCCAATTGAGCAGTTCTTC.

This CDR3 is CASSLSGRPHGPYEQYF. The CDR3 nucleotides are TGTGCCAGCAGCTTATCCGGTAGACCCCATGGCCCCTACGAGCAGTACTTC. The chain is built from TRBV7-3 and TRBJ2-7, with D uncertain. The CDR3 length is 17 residues. With 2 bases removed from V and 2 bases from J, the gap between germline ends came to 19 bases. Germline V CDR1 and CDR2: SGHTA, FQGTGA.

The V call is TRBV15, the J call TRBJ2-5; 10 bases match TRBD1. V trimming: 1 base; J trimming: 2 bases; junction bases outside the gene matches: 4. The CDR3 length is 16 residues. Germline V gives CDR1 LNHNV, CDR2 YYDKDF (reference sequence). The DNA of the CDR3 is TGTGCCACCAGCAGAGGGACAGGGGGTCGTCAAGAGACCCAGTACTTC. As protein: CATSRGTGGRQETQYF.

In DNA, the CDR3 is TGTGCCAGCACCGGATCTAGCGGGTCGGGGTACGAGCAGTACTTC. Encoded protein: CASTGSSGSGYEQYF. The chain has TRBV6-2 or TRBV6-3 and TRBJ2-7; TRBD2 agrees at 8 bases. The CDR3 extends over 15 amino acids. Germline V gene data show CDR1 as MNHEY and CDR2 as SVGEGT. After removal of 7 bases from V and 4 bases from J, the junction contained 12 bases not matched to a gene.

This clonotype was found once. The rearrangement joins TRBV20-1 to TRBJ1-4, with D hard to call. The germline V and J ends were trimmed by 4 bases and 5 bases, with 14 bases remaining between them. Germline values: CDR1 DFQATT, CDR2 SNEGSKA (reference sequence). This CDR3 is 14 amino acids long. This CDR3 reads CSATPGPLNEKLFF. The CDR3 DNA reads TGCAGTGCTACCCCCGGGCCCCTAAATGAAAAACTGTTTTTT.

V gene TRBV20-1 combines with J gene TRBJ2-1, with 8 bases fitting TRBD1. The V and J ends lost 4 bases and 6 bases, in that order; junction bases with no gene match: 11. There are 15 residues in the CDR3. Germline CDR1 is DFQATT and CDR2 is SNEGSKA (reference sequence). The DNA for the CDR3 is TGCAGTGCTACTTATCACAGGGGGATGATCAATGAGCAGTTCTTC. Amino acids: CSATYHRGMINEQFF.

CDR3 amino acids: CATSEPGGGNEQFF. CDR3 bases: TGTGCCACCAGTGAGCCGGGAGGAGGGAATGAGCAGTTCTTC. This chain links TRBV24-1 with TRBJ2-1; 7 bases agree with TRBD2. Trimming took 4 bases from V and 7 from J; bases not matched to a gene: 6. This CDR3 spans 14 amino acids. Germline V gives CDR1 KGHDR, CDR2 SFDVKD.

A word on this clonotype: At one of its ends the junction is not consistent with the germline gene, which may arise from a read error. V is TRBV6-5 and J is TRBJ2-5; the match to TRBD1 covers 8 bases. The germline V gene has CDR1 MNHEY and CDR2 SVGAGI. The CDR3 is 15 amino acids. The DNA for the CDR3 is TGTACCAGCAGTTACGGCCAGGGGGCCGGGGAGACCCAGTACTTC. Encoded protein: CTSSYGQGAGETQYF.

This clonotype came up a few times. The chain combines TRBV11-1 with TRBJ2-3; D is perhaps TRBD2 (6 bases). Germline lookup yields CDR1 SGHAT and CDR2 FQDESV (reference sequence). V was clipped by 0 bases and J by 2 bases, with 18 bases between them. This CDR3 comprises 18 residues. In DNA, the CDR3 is TGTGCCAGCAGCTTAGCGTTTGGGGGAGGACGGAACACAGATACGCAGTATTTT. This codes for CASSLAFGGGRNTDTQYF.

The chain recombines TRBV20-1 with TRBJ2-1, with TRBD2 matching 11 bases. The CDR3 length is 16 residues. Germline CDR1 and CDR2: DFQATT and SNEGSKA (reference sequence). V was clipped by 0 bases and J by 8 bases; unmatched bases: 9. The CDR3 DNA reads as TGCAGTGCTAGAGATGGCTGGGGGACTAGCGGCCATGAGCAGTTCTTC. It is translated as CSARDGWGTSGHEQFF.

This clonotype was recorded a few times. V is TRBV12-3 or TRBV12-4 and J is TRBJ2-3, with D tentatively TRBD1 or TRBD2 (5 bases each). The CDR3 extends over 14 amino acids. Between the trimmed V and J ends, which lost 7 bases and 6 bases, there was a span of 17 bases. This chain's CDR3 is CASTMTGAGDTQYF. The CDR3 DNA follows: TGTGCCAGCACCATGACCGGGGCAGGGGATACGCAGTATTTT.

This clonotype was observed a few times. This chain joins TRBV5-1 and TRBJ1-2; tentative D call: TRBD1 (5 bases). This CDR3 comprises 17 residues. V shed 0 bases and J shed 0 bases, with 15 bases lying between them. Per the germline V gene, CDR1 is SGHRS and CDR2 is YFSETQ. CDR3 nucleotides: TGCGCCAGCAGCTTGGCCAACCGGGACCGCTCTAACTATGGCTACACCTTC. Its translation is CASSLANRDRSNYGYTF. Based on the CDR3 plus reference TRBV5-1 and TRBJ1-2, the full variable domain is KAGVTQTPRYLIKTRGQQVTLSCSPISGHRSVSWYQQTPGQGLQFLFEYFSETQRNKGNFPGRFSGRQFSNSRSEMNVSTLELGDSALYLCASSLANRDRSNYGYTFGSGTRLTVV.

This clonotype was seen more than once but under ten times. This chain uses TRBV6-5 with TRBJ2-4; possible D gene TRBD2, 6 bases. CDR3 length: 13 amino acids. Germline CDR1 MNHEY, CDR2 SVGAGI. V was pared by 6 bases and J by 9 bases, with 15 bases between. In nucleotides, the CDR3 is TGTGCCAGCAGCCGCCCGGGACTCCCCATTCAGTACTTC. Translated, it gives CASSRPGLPIQYF.

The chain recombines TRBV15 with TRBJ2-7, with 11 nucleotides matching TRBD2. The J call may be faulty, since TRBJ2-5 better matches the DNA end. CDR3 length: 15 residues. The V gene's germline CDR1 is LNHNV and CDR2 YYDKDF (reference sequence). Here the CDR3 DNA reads TGTGCCACCAGCACCGGGACTAGCGGCATAGAGACCCAGTACTTC. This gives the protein CATSTGTSGIETQYF.

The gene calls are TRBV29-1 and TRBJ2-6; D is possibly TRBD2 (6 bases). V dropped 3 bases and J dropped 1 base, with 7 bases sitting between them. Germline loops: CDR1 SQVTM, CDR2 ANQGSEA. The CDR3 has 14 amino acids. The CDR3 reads CSVDGGSGANVLTF. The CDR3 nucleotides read TGCAGCGTTGATGGGGGGTCTGGGGCCAACGTCCTGACTTTC.

The chain's CDR3 is CASSYSGTRDEKLFF. The CDR3, as DNA: TGTGCCAGCAGTTACTCAGGGACGCGCGATGAAAAACTGTTTTTT. V is TRBV6-5 and J is TRBJ1-4, with D maybe TRBD1 (5 bases). CDR3 length: 15 residues. Trimming left V 0 bases short and J 6 bases short, with 11 bases between. The germline CDR1 and CDR2 sequences are MNHEY and SVGAGI.

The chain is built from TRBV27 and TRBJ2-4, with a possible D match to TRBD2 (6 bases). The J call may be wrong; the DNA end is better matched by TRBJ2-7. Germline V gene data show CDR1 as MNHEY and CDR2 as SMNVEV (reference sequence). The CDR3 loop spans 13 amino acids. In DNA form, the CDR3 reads TGTGCCAGCAGTTTAGGGACTTGGGACGAGCAGTACTTC. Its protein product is CASSLGTWDEQYF.

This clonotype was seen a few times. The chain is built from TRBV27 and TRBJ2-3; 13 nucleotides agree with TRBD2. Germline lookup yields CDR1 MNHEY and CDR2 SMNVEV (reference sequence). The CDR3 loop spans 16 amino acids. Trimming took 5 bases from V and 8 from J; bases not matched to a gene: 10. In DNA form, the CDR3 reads TGTGCCAGCAGTCCCCTGGGACTAGCGGGACTCGTTACGCAGTATTTT. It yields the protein CASSPLGLAGLVTQYF.

CDR3 loop: CASRRSVSSYEQYF. The CDR3, as DNA: TGTGCCAGCAGGAGGTCGGTAAGCTCCTACGAGCAGTACTTC. V gene TRBV6-5 combines with J gene TRBJ2-7, with D hard to call. This CDR3 is built from 14 residues. The germline V and J ends were trimmed by 6 bases and 0 bases, with 12 bases remaining between them. CDR1 MNHEY and CDR2 SVGAGI come from the germline V gene.

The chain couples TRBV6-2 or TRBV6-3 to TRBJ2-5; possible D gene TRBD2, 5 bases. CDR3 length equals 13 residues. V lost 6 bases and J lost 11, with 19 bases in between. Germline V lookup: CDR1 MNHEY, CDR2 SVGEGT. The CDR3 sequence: CASRALGLDEQYF. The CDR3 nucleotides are TGTGCCAGCAGGGCACTAGGATTGGATGAGCAGTACTTC.